This T cell receptor (beta chain) comes out of a study of response to subunit inactivated influenza vaccine. MiXCR was run by TCRdb on the RT-PCR reads, yielding one entry per CDR3 protein. Among 150,000 to 200,000 distinct CDR3 sequences listed, about a tenth were seen once. Study results and caveats: Each seasonal influenza vaccination, the authors suggested, recruits few new T cells.

On this clonotype itself: Its antigen is currently unknown.

The receptor comes from a man between 45 and 60 years old who received an inactivated influenza vaccine. Sequencing used non-naive T cells sorted from PBMCs, obtained more than 35 days after vaccination.

The CDR3 spells CASSQDNRGTSAEQYF. The CDR3 DNA is TGTGCCAGCAGCCAAGATAATAGGGGGACTAGCGCCGAGCAGTACTTC. The chain has TRBV4-2 and TRBJ2-7; 10 bases fit TRBD2. The CDR3 covers 16 residues. Germline V gene data show CDR1 as LGHNA and CDR2 as YNFKEQ. V lost 0 bases and J lost 6; bases outside the gene matches: 8.